This TCR beta chain emerged from a study of CD8 T cells in ankylosing spondylitis. Study results and limitations: The clones that were linked to disease were reported to be significantly enriched in matched synovial fluid samples from ankylosing spondylitis patients. Roughly eight highly homologous variants made up a TCR beta motif that seemed to typify ankylosing spondylitis blood. Clones that were linked to disease were CD8+ and were relatively rare in peripheral blood.

TCRdb called the 5' RACE reads again in MiXCR, with one record for every CDR3 protein. The table records 350,000 to 450,000 distinct CDR3 sequences, 25% to 30% of them present only once. Of note for this clonotype: The antigen is undetermined.

Germline V gene lookup returns CDR1 SGHRS and CDR2 YFSETQ. V lost 5 bases to trimming and J lost 6 bases, with 17 bases between them. The CDR3 covers 14 residues. This sequence joins TRBV5-1 and TRBJ1-2, with D tentatively TRBD1 (6 bases). Sequencing was done on a sample of blood, either unsorted or a sorted T cell fraction (not recorded which). The source of this sequence is a male donor with ankylosing spondylitis. As DNA, the CDR3 is TGCGCCAGCAGACAGAGCTTGGGGGGCGATGGCTACACCTTC. Its protein is CASRQSLGGDGYTF.